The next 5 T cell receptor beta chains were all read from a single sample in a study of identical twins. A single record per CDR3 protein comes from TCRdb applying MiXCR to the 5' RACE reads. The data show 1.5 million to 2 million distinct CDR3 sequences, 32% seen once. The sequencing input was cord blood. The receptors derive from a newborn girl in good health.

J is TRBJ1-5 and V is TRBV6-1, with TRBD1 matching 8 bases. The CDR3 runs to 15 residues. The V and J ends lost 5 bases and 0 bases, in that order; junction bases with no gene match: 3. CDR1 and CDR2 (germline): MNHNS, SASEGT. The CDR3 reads CASSRGQVSNQPQHF. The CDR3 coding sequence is TGTGCCAGCAGTCGGGGACAGGTTAGCAATCAGCCCCAGCATTTT.

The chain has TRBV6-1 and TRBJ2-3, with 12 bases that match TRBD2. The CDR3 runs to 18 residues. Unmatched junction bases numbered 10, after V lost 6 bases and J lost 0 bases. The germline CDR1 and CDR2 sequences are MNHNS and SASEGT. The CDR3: CASRRGTSGFSSTDTQYF. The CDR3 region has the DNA TGTGCCAGCAGACGCGGGACTAGCGGGTTCTCTAGCACAGATACGCAGTATTTT.

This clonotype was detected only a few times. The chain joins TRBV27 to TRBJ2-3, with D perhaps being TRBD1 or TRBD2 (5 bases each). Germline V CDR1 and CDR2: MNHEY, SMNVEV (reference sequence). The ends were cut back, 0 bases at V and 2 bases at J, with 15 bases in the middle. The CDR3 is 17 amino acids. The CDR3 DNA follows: TGTGCCAGCAGTTTATCGCGAGGGGCCGCTTCCACAGATACGCAGTATTTT. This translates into CASSLSRGAASTDTQYF.

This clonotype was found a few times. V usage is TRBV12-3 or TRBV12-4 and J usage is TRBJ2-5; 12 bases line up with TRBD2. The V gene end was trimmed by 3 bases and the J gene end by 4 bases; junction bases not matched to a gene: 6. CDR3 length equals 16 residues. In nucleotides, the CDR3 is TGTGCCAGCAGTTTTGGGCTAGCGGGGGGGACAGAGACCCAGTACTTC. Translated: CASSFGLAGGTETQYF.

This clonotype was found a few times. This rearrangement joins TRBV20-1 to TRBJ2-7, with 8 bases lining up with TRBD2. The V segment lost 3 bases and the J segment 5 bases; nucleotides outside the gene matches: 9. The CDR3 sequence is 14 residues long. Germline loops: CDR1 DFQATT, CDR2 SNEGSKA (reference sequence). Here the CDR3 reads CSASLSGGPHEQYF. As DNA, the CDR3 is TGCAGTGCTAGTCTATCGGGAGGGCCCCACGAGCAGTACTTC.